This T cell receptor beta chain was profiled in a study of blood T cell repertoires in COVID-19. The table came from immunoSEQ multiplex PCR; TCRdb's copy has only in-frame clones and leaves some out. Of 65,000 to 85,000 clones in the sample, about 83% were seen once. This CDR3 is 12 amino acids long. V was pared by 6 bases and J by 7 bases, with 6 bases of the junction left unmatched. CDR1 and CDR2 (germline): SQVTM, ANQGSEA. The chain recombines TRBV29-1 with TRBJ1-2; 9 positions match TRBD1. The clonotype originates from a man aged 45-65 years with active COVID-19. Source material: peripheral blood. The CDR3 nucleotides are TGCAGCGTCGGACAGGGGAGGGGTGGCTACACCTTC. Translated: CSVGQGRGGYTF.